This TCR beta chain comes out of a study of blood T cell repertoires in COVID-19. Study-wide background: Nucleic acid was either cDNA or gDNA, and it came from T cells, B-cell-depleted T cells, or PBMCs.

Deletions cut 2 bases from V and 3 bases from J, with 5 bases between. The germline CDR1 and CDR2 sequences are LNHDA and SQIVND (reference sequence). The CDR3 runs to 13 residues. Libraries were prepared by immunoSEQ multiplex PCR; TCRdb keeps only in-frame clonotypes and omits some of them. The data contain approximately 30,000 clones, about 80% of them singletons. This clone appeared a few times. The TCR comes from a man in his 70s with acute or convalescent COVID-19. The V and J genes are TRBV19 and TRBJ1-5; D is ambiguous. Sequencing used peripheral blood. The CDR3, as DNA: TGTGCCAGTAGTATATCCGTCAATCAGCCCCAGCATTTT. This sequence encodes CASSISVNQPQHF.